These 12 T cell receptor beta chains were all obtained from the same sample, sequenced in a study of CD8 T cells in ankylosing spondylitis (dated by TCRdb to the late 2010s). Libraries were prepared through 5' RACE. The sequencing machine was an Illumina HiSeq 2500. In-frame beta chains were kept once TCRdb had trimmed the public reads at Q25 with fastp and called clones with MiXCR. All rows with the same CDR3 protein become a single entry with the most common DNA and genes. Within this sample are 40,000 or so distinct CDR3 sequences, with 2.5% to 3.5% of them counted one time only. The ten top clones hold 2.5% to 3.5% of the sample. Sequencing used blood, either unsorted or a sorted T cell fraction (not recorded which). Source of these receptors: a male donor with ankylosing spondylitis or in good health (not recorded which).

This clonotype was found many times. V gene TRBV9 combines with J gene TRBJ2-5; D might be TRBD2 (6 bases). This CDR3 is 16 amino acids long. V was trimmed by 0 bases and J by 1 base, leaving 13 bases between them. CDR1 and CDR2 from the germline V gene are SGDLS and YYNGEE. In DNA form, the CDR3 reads TGTGCCAGCAGCGTAGGGGGTCGGGACTTCCAAGAGACCCAGTACTTC. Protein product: CASSVGGRDFQETQYF.

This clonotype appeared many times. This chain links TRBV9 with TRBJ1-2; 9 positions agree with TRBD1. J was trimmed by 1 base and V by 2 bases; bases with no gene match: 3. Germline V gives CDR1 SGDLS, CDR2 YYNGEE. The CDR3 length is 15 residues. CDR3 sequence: CASSVGQGLNYGYTF. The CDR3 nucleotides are TGTGCCAGCAGCGTCGGACAGGGGCTTAACTATGGCTACACCTTC.

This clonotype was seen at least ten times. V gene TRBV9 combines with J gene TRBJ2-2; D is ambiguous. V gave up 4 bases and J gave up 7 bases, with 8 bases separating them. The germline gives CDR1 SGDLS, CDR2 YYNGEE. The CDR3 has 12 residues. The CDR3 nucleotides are TGTGCCAGCAGCTCCACGAACGGGGAGCTGTTTTTT. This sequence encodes CASSSTNGELFF.

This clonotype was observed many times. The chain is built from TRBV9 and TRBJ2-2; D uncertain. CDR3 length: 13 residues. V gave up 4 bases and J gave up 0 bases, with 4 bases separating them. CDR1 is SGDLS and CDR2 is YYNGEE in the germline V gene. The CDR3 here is CASSSANTGELFF. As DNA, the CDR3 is TGTGCCAGCAGCTCCGCGAACACCGGGGAGCTGTTTTTT.

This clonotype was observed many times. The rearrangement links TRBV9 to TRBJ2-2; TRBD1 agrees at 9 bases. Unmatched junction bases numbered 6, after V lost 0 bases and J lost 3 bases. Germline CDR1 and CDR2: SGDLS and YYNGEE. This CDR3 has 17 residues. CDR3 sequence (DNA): TGTGCCAGCAGCGTAGGCCCGACAGGGGGGGACACCGGGGAGCTGTTTTTT. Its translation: CASSVGPTGGDTGELFF.

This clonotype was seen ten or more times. The CDR3 DNA follows: TGTGCCAGCAGCTCGAGGGGACTTGGTTACGAGCAGTACGTC. Translating gives CASSSRGLGYEQYV. The gene calls are TRBV7-2 and TRBJ2-7, with a tentative D call TRBD2 (6 bases). Germline V gene sequence: CDR1 SGHTA, CDR2 FQGNSA. The CDR3 consists of 14 residues. V dropped 4 bases and J dropped 4 bases, with 14 bases sitting between them.

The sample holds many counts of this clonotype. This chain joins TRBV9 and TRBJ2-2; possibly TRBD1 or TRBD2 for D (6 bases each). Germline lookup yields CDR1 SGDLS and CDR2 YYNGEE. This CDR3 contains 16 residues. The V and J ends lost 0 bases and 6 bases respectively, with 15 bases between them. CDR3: CASSVGVGGLAGELFF. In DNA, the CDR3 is TGTGCCAGCAGCGTAGGAGTGGGGGGCTTGGCCGGGGAGCTGTTTTTT.

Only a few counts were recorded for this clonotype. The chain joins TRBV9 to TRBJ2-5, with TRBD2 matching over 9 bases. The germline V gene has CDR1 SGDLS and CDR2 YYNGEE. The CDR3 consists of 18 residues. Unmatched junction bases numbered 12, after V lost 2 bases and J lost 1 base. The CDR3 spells CASSVGPGGGAVQETQYF. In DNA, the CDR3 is TGTGCCAGCAGCGTCGGACCGGGCGGGGGGGCCGTCCAAGAGACCCAGTACTTC.

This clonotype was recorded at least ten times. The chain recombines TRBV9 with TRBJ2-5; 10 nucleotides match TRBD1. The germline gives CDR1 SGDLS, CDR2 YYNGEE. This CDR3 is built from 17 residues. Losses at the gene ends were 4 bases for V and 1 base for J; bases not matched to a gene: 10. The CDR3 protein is CASSRWDRGDLQETQYF. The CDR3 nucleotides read TGTGCCAGCAGCAGGTGGGACAGGGGTGATCTCCAAGAGACCCAGTACTTC.

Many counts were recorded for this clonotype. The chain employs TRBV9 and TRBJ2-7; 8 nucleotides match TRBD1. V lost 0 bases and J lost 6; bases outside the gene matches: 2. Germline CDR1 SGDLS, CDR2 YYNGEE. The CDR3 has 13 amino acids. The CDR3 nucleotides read TGTGCCAGCAGCGTAGACGGACAGGGCGAGCAGTACGTC. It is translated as CASSVDGQGEQYV.

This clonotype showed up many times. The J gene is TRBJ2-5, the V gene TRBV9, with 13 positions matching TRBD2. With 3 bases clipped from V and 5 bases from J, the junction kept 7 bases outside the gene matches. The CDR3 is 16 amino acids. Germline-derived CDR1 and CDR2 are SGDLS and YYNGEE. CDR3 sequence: CASSATSGGVGETQYF. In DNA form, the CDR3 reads TGTGCCAGCAGCGCAACTAGCGGGGGGGTGGGGGAGACCCAGTACTTC. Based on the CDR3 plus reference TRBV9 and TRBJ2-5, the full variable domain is DSGVTQTPKHLITATGQRVTLRCSPRSGDLSVYWYQQSLDQGLQFLIQYYNGEERAKGNILERFSAQQFPDLHSELNLSSLELGDSALYFCASSATSGGVGETQYFGPGTRLLVL.

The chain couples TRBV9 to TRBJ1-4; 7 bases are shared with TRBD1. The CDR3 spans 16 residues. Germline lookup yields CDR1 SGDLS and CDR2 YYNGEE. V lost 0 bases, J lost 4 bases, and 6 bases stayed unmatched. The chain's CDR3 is CASSVGGQEINEKLFF. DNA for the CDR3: TGTGCCAGCAGCGTAGGAGGACAGGAGATTAATGAAAAACTGTTTTTT. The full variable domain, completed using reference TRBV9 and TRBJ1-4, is DSGVTQTPKHLITATGQRVTLRCSPRSGDLSVYWYQQSLDQGLQFLIQYYNGEERAKGNILERFSAQQFPDLHSELNLSSLELGDSALYFCASSVGGQEINEKLFFGSGTQLSVL.